The present T cell receptor beta chain was sequenced within a study of blood T cell repertoires in COVID-19. As handled by the study authors: Amplification of reference gene primers was used by the study to estimate nucleated cell counts. Clones were sequenced by immunoSEQ multiplex PCR, and TCRdb holds only the in-frame ones, with some missing. V and J calls and clone size come straight from that table; D and trimming were deduced from the DNA. The sample has about 480,000 clones, 88% seen once. From germline, CDR1 is MNHNS and CDR2 SASEGT. V shed 1 base and J shed 2 bases, with 14 bases lying between them. This CDR3 is built from 16 residues.

The sequenced sample consisted of PBMCs or T cells enriched from blood (not recorded which). The TCR was taken from a woman aged 40 to 50 who had recovered from COVID-19. The rearrangement joins TRBV6-1 to TRBJ1-2; D might be TRBD1 (6 bases). Here the CDR3 reads CASSEVGQNINYGYTF. The CDR3 DNA reads as TGTGCCAGCAGTGAAGTTGGACAGAATATCAACTATGGCTACACCTTC.